The 12 T cell receptor beta chains reported below all come from one sample, sequenced in a study of shared clonotypes between healthy human individuals (dated by TCRdb to about 2020). Library creation used the immunoSEQ multiplex PCR assay. Drawn from immuneACCESS, this table holds only the in-frame rearrangements with V and J called that TCRdb kept. Clones are partly lost; checked studies trace under half to an unresolved V gene and leave the rest unexplained. The sample table shows roughly 2 million clones, and around 95% are seen once. The ten most abundant clones make up around 0.13% of the sample. The sequenced material came from naive CD4+ T cells sorted from blood. The cell subset or site label corresponds to: CD45RA+ positively selected. The receptors stem from a man aged 18 to 30 in good health.

This rearrangement joins TRBV7-2 to TRBJ2-3, with TRBD2 matching over 9 bases. Germline CDR1 SGHTA, CDR2 FQGNSA. This CDR3 has 15 amino acids. V dropped 0 bases and J dropped 5; count of bases not matched to a gene: 3. CDR3 sequence (DNA): TGTGCCAGCAGCTTAGCTAGCGGGAGACGAGATACGCAGTATTTT. Translation: CASSLASGRRDTQYF.

This chain joins TRBV7-8 and TRBJ2-7; a weak D match, TRBD1 (6 bases). Germline assignment: CDR1 SGHVS and CDR2 FQNEAQ. Deletions cut 4 bases from V and 2 bases from J, with 9 bases between. The CDR3 contains 13 residues. The CDR3: CASSWDITYEQYF. CDR3 sequence (DNA): TGTGCCAGCAGCTGGGACATTACCTACGAGCAGTACTTC.

The chain joins TRBV4-3 to TRBJ2-1, with no clear D. The CDR3 consists of 8 residues. Trimming stripped 2 bases from V and 15 bases from J, with 2 bases between. The germline V gene encodes CDR1 LGHNA and CDR2 YSLEER. CDR3 region: CASSQRFF. CDR3 DNA: TGCGCCAGCAGCCAAAGGTTCTTC.

The chain uses TRBV28 and TRBJ1-2; the D is unclear. V lost 5 bases, J lost 4 bases, and 8 bases lay in between. The germline V gene encodes CDR1 MDHEN and CDR2 SYDVKM. This CDR3 is 12 amino acids long. The CDR3 region has the DNA TGTGCCAGCAGTGCCCACCGCTATGGCTACACCTTC. Amino acids: CASSAHRYGYTF.

V is TRBV7-2 and J is TRBJ2-3; 8 bases are shared with TRBD2. The V gene end was trimmed by 5 bases and the J gene end by 6 bases; junction bases not matched to a gene: 7. This CDR3 has 14 amino acids. Germline V gene lookup returns CDR1 SGHTA and CDR2 FQGNSA. As DNA, the CDR3 is TGTGCCAGCAGCCGCGGGGGGAGCTCTGATACGCAGTATTTT. This encodes CASSRGGSSDTQYF.

With respect to this clone: The same CDR3 arises from other DNA sequences in this sample as well. The V gene is TRBV5-1, the J gene TRBJ2-5; 11 bases map to TRBD2. V gave up 0 bases and J gave up 2 bases; unmatched junction bases: 3. CDR1 SGHRS and CDR2 YFSETQ come from the germline V gene. This CDR3 region has 16 residues. The CDR3 protein is CASSLALAGGQETQYF. CDR3 coding DNA: TGCGCCAGCAGCTTGGCGCTAGCGGGGGGACAAGAGACCCAGTACTTC.

The chain is built from TRBV25-1 and TRBJ2-5; possible D gene TRBD2, 6 bases. Between the trimmed V and J ends, which lost 1 base and 2 bases, there was a span of 17 bases. The germline gives CDR1 MGHDK, CDR2 SYGVNS. The CDR3 is 17 residues long. CDR3 coding DNA: TGTGCCAGCAGTGAATTTTTAGGGCAGGGAGGTCAAGAGACCCAGTACTTC. Protein sequence: CASSEFLGQGGQETQYF.

The DNA for the CDR3 is TGTGCCGGATCAAAGGGTGTGGCTGGGGCCAACGTCCTGACTTTC. Translation: CAGSKGVAGANVLTF. The chain joins TRBV18 to TRBJ2-6; D is undetermined. Per germline, CDR1 KGHSH and CDR2 LQKENI. V lost 11 bases to trimming and J lost 2 bases, with 16 bases between them. The CDR3 consists of 15 residues.

This chain uses TRBV19 with TRBJ1-4, with D hard to call. This CDR3 is built from 14 residues. From germline, CDR1 is LNHDA and CDR2 SQIVND (reference sequence). V lost 2 bases and J 7 bases, leaving 11 bases between the germline ends. CDR3 nucleotides: TGTGCCAGTAGTATAATGGAGGGTGGTGAAAAACTGTTTTTT. Translated, it gives CASSIMEGGEKLFF.

V and J are TRBV19 and TRBJ1-6; TRBD1 agrees at 8 bases. The CDR3 has 15 residues. Trimming at V came to 2 bases and at J to 10 bases, leaving 7 bases not matched to a gene. CDR1 LNHDA and CDR2 SQIVND come from the germline V gene (reference sequence). The DNA of the CDR3 is TGTGCCAGTAGTATATCGCAGGGGGCTAGCTCACCCCTCCACTTT. Translating gives CASSISQGASSPLHF.

This chain links TRBV6-6 with TRBJ1-2; TRBD1 might be the D (6 bases). CDR3 length: 14 residues. The ends were cut back, 6 bases at V and 5 bases at J, with 16 bases in the middle. In germline, CDR1 is MNHNY, CDR2 SVGAGI (reference sequence). This CDR3 reads CASRSQGTQYGYTF. CDR3 nucleotide sequence: TGTGCCAGCAGGTCACAGGGCACTCAGTATGGCTACACCTTC.

The genes are TRBV5-4 and TRBJ2-5, with D possibly TRBD1 on 7 matching bases. The ends were cut back, 5 bases at V and 5 bases at J, with 19 bases in the middle. CDR1 SGHNT and CDR2 YYREEE come from the germline V gene (reference sequence). This CDR3 is 15 amino acids long. The CDR3 DNA is TGTGCCAGCAGTCGGGGGACAGACGATTGGGAGACCCAGTACTTC. This encodes CASSRGTDDWETQYF.